Here is one T cell receptor (beta chain) with its context. The source of the sample is a study of shared clonotypes between healthy human individuals. About the study: Per donor, CD8 memory used one plate, CD8 naive used two, CD4 memory used three and CD4 naive used three.

Assay runs were performed at deep level. Profiling relied on immunoSEQ multiplex PCR, and the TCRdb table lists in-frame clones only, not all of them. Here the sample spans around 1,900,000 clones, 90% to 95% being singletons. Positively selected for CCR7, the CD45RO-negative cells used as naive CD8 cells excluded terminally differentiated effector memory CD45RA+ cells. The V gene's germline CDR1 is MNHEY and CDR2 SMNVEV (reference sequence). CDR3 length: 15 amino acids. Trimming removed 4 bases at V and 3 bases at J, with 12 bases between. The specimen sequenced was naive CD8+ T cells from PBMCs. The chain recombines TRBV27 with TRBJ1-4; tentatively, D is TRBD1 (5 bases). This sequence was found in a man between 18 and 35 years old in good health. Some clones in this sample may be carry-over from other donors' samples. The CDR3 sequence: CASSWEGFPNEKLFF. In DNA form, the CDR3 reads TGTGCCAGCAGTTGGGAGGGGTTCCCTAATGAAAAACTGTTTTTT.